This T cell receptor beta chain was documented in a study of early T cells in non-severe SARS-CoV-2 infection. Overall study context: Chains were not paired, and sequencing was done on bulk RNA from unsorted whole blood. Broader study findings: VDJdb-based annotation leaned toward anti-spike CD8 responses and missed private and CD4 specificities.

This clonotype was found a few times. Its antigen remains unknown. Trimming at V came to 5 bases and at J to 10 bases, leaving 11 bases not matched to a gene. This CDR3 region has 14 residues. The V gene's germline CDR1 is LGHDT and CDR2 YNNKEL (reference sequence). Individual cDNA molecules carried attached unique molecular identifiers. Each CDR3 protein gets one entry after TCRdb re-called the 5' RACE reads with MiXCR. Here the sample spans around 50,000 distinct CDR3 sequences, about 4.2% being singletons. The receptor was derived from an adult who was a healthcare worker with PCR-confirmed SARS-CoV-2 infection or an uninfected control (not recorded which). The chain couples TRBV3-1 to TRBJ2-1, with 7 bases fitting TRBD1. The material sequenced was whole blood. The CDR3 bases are TGTGCCAGCAGCTCAGGGACAGTTGGGGGAGAGCAGTTCTTC. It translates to CASSSGTVGGEQFF.